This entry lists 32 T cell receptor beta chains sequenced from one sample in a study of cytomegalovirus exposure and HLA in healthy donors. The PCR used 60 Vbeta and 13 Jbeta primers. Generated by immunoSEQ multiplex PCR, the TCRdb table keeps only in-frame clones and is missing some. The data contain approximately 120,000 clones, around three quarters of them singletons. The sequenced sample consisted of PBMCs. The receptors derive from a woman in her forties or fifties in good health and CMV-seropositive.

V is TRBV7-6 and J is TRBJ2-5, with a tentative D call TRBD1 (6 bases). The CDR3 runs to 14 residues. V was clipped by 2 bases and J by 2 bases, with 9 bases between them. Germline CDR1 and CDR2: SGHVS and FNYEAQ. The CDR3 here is CASSLRDTQETQYF. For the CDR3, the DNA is TGTGCCAGCAGCTTAAGGGACACTCAAGAGACCCAGTACTTC.

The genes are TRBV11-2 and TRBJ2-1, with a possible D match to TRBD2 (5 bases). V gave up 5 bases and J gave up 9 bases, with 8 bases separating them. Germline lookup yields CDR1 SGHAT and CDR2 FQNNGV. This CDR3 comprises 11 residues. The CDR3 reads CASSPSGEQFF. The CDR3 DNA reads TGTGCCAGCAGCCCGAGCGGTGAGCAGTTCTTC.

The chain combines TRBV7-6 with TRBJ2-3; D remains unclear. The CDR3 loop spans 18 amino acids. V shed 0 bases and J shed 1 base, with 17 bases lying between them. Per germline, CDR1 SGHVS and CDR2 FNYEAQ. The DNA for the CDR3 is TGTGCCAGCAGCTTAGCTAGCCGGTCGAGATGGGGCACAGATACGCAGTATTTT. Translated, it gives CASSLASRSRWGTDTQYF.

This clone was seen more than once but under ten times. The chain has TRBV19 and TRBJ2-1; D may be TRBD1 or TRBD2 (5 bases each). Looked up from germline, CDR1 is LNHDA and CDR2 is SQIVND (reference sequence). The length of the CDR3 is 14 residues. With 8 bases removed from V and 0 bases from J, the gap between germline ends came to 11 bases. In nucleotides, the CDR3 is TGTGCCAGTTGTAGCGACAGCTCCTACAATGAGCAGTTCTTC. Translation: CASCSDSSYNEQFF.

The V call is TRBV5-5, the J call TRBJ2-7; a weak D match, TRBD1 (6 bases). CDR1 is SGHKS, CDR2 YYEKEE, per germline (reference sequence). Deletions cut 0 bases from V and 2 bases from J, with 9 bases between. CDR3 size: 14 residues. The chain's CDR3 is CASSLADRTYEQYF. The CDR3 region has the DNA TGTGCCAGCAGCTTGGCAGACAGGACCTACGAGCAGTACTTC.

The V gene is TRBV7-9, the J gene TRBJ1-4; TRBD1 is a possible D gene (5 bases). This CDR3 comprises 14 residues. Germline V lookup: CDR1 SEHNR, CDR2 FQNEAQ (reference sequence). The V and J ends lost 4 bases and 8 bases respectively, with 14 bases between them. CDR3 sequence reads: CASSSSDTREKLFF. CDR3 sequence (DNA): TGTGCCAGCAGCTCATCGGACACAAGGGAAAAACTGTTTTTT. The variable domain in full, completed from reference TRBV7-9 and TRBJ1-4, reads DTGVSQNPRHKITKRGQNVTFRCDPISEHNRLYWYRQTLGQGPEFLTYFQNEAQLEKSRLLSDRFSAERPKGSFSTLEIQRTEQGDSAMYLCASSSSDTREKLFFGSGTQLSVL.

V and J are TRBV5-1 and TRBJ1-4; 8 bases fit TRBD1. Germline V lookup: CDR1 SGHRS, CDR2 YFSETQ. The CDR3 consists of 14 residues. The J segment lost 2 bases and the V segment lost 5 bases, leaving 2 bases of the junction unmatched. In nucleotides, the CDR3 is TGCGCCAGCAGGCGACAGGGGACTAATGAAAAACTGTTTTTT. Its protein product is CASRRQGTNEKLFF.

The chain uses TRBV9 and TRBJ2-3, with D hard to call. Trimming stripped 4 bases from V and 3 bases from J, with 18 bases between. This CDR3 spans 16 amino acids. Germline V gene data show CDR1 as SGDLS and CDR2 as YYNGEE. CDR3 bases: TGTGCCAGCAGCCCTAAGACTGCCCCCGGGACAGATACGCAGTATTTT. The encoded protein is CASSPKTAPGTDTQYF.

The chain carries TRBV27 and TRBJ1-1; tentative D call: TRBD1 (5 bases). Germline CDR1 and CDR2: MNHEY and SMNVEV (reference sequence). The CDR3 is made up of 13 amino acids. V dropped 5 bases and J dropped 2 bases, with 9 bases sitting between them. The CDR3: CASSVTENTEAFF. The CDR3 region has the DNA TGTGCCAGCAGTGTGACAGAAAACACTGAAGCTTTCTTT.

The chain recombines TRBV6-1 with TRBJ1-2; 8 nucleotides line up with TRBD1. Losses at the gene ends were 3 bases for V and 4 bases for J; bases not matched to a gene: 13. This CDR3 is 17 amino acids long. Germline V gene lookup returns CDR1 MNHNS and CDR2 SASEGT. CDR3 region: CASSDGSGGYISYGYTF. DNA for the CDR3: TGTGCCAGCAGTGATGGGTCAGGGGGCTATATAAGCTATGGCTACACCTTC.

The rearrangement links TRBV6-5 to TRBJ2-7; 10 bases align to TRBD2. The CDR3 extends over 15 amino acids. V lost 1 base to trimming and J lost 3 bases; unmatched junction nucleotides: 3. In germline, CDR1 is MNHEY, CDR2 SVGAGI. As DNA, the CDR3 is TGTGCCAGCAGTTACTACCCTAGCGGGAGCTACGAGCAGTACTTC. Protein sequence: CASSYYPSGSYEQYF.

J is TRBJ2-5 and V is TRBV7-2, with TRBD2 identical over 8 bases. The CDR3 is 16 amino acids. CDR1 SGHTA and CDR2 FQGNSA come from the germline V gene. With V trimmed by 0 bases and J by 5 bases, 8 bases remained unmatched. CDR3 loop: CASSLALTGGHETQYF. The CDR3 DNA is TGTGCCAGCAGCTTAGCGCTGACGGGGGGGCATGAGACCCAGTACTTC.

CDR3: CASSSPTGVGSPLHF. CDR3 nucleotide sequence: TGTGCCAGCAGTTCTCCTACAGGGGTAGGGTCACCCCTCCACTTT. The chain carries TRBV27 and TRBJ1-6; 7 bases map to TRBD1. Germline V lookup: CDR1 MNHEY, CDR2 SMNVEV (reference sequence). V shed 4 bases and J 10 bases; nucleotides not matched to a gene: 10. CDR3 length equals 15 residues.

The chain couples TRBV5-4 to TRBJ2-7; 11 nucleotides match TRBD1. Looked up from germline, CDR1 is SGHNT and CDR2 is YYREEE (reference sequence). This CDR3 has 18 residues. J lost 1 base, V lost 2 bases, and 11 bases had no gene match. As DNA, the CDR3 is TGTGCCAGCAGCTTCGGGACAGGGGGGTCCGGATGGTCCTACGAGCAGTACTTC. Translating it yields CASSFGTGGSGWSYEQYF.

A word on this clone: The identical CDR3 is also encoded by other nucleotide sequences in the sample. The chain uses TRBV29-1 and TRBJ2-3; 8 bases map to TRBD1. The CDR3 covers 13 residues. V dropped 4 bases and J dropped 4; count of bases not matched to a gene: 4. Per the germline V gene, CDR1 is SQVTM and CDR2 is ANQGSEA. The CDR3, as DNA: TGCAGCGTTGGGGCAGGGGGCTCAGATACGCAGTATTTT. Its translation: CSVGAGGSDTQYF.

The CDR3: CASSQDPSGGSGELFF. Written as DNA, the CDR3 is TGCGCCAGCAGCCAAGATCCTAGCGGGGGTTCCGGGGAGCTGTTTTTT. The V gene is TRBV4-3, the J gene TRBJ2-2, with 10 bases aligning to TRBD2. The CDR3 runs to 16 residues. V lost 0 bases to trimming and J lost 6 bases; unmatched junction nucleotides: 4. CDR1 LGHNA and CDR2 YSLEER come from the germline V gene.

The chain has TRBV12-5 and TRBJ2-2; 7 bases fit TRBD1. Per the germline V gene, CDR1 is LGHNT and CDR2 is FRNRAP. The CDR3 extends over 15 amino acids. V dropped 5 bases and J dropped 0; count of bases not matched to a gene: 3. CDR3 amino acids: CASGTGTANTGELFF. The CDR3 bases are TGTGCTAGTGGTACCGGGACAGCGAACACCGGGGAGCTGTTTTTT.

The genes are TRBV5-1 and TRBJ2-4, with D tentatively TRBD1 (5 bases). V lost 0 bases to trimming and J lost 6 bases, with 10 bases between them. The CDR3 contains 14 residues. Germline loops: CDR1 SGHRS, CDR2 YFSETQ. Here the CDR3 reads CASSLGQGTNIQYF. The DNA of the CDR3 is TGCGCCAGCAGCTTGGGGCAGGGTACAAACATTCAGTACTTC.

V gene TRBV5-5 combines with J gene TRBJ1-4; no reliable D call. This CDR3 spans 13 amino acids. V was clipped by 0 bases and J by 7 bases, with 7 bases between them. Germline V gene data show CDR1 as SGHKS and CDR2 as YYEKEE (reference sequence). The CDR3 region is CASSLARFEKLFF. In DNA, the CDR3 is TGTGCCAGCAGCTTGGCCCGGTTTGAAAAACTGTTTTTT.

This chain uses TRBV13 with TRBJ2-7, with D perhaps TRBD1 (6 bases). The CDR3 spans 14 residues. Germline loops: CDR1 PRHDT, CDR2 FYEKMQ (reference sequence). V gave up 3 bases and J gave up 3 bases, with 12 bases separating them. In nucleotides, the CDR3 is TGTGCCAGCAGCTTGTCAGGGGCTGACTACGAGCAGTACTTC. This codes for CASSLSGADYEQYF.

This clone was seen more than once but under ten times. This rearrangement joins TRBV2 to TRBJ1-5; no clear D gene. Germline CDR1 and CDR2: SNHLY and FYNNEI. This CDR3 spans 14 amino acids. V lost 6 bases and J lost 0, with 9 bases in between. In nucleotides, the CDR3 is TGTGCCAGCAGGACGGGTTATAGCAATCAGCCCCAGCATTTT. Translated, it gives CASRTGYSNQPQHF.

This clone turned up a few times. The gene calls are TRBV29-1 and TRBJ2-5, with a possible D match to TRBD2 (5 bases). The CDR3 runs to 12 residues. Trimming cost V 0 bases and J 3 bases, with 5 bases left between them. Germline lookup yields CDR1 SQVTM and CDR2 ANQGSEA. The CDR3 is CSVEELEETQYF. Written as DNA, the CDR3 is TGCAGCGTTGAAGAACTAGAAGAGACCCAGTACTTC.

This CDR3 reads CATQSWDTQYF. For the CDR3, the DNA is TGTGCCACCCAGTCGTGGGATACGCAGTATTTT. The rearrangement joins TRBV6-5 to TRBJ2-3; D not resolved. The V gene lost 10 bases and the J gene lost 6 bases, with 11 bases spanning the gap. CDR1 MNHEY and CDR2 SVGAGI come from the germline V gene. CDR3 length equals 11 residues.

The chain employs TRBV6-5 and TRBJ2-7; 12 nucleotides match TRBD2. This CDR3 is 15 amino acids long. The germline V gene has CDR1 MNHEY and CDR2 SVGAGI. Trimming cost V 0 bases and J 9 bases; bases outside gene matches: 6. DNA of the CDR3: TGTGCCAGCAGTTACTCCCGACTAGCGGGGGAGGGGCAGTACTTC. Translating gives CASSYSRLAGEGQYF.

The chain's CDR3 is CASSTGAESYEQYF. CDR3 coding DNA: TGTGCCAGTTCCACAGGGGCCGAATCCTACGAGCAGTACTTC. This chain joins TRBV6-1 and TRBJ2-7; 7 bases fit TRBD1. The CDR3 totals 14 residues. V lost 9 bases, J lost 1 base, and 9 bases stayed unmatched. Germline-derived CDR1 and CDR2 are MNHNS and SASEGT.

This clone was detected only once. Here the CDR3 DNA reads TGTGCCAGCAGCCAAGTGACGGGAGAGCAGTACTTC. Translated: CASSQVTGEQYF. The chain recombines TRBV14 with TRBJ2-7, with D possibly matching TRBD2 (5 bases). Per germline, CDR1 SGHDN and CDR2 FVKESK. This CDR3 contains 12 residues. With 1 base removed from V and 7 bases from J, the gap between germline ends came to 8 bases. The whole variable domain, remainder taken from reference TRBV14 and TRBJ2-7, is EAGVTQFPSHSVIEKGQTVTLRCDPISGHDNLYWYRRVMGKEIKFLLHFVKESKQDESGMPNNRFLAERTGGTYSTLKVQPAELEDSGVYFCASSQVTGEQYFGPGTRLTVT.

The CDR3 region is CASSPQGDYTEAFF. The DNA of the CDR3 is TGTGCCAGCAGCCCGCAAGGGGATTACACTGAAGCTTTCTTT. This sequence joins TRBV7-9 and TRBJ1-1; possible D gene TRBD1, 5 bases. V lost 5 bases, J lost 3 bases, and 13 bases lay in between. This CDR3 is built from 14 residues. CDR1 and CDR2 from the germline V gene are SEHNR and FQNEAQ (reference sequence). The entire variable domain, with the rest obtained from reference TRBV7-9 and TRBJ1-1, is as follows: DTGVSQNPRHKITKRGQNVTFRCDPISEHNRLYWYRQTLGQGPEFLTYFQNEAQLEKSRLLSDRFSAERPKGSFSTLEIQRTEQGDSAMYLCASSPQGDYTEAFFGQGTRLTVV.

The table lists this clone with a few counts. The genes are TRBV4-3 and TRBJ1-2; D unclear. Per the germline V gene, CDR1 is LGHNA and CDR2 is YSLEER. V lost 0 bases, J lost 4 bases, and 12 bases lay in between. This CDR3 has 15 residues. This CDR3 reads CASSQDIGIFYGYTF. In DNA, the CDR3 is TGCGCCAGCAGCCAAGATATTGGCATTTTCTATGGCTACACCTTC.

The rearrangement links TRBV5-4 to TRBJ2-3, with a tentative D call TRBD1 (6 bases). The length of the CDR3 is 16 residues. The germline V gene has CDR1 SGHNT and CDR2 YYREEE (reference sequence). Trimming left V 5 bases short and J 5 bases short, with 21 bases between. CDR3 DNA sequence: TGTGCCAGCAGGCTACAGGGAAGTGGAGTAGAAGATACGCAGTATTTT. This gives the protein CASRLQGSGVEDTQYF.

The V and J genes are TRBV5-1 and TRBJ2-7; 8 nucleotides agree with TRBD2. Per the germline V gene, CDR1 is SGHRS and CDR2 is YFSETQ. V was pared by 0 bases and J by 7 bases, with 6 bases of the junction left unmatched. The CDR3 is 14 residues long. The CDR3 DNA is TGCGCCAGCAGCTTGGCAGCGGGAGTGGGAGAGCAGTACTTC. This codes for CASSLAAGVGEQYF.

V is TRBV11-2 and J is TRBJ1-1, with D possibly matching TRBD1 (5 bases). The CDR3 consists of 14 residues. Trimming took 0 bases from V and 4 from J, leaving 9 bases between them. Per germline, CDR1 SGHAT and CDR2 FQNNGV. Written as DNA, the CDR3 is TGTGCCAGCAGCTTAGACCGGGGGTCCACTGAAGCTTTCTTT. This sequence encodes CASSLDRGSTEAFF. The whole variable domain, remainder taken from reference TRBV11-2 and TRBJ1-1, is EAGVAQSPRYKIIEKRQSVAFWCNPISGHATLYWYQQILGQGPKLLIQFQNNGVVDDSQLPKDRFSAERLKGVDSTLKIQPAKLEDSAVYLCASSLDRGSTEAFFGQGTRLTVV.

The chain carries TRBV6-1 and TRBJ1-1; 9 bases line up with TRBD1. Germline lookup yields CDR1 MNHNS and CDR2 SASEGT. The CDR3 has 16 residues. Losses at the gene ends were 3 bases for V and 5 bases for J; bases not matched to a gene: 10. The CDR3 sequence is CASSDPRRQGGTEAFF. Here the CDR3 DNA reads TGTGCCAGCAGTGACCCTCGACGACAGGGGGGAACTGAAGCTTTCTTT.